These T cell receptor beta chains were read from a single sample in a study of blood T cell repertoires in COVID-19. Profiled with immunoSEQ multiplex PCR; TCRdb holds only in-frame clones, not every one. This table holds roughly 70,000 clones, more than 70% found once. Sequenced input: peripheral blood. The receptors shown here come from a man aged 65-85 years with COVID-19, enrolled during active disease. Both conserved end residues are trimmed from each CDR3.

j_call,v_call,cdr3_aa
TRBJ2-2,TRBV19,ASRETPGTGELF
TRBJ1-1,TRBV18,ASSRGAMNTEAF
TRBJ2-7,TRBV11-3,ASSAGTGGGYEQY
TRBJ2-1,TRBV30,AWSVAFSRNEQF
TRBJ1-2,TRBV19,ASSRQGLGYT
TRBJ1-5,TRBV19,ASSGDRDGNQPQH
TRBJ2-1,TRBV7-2,ASSSLAGAYNEQF
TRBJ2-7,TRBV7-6,ASSLRPVQGIPYEQY
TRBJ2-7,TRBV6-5,ASSYSDRGYYEQY
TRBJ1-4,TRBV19,ASSIVRDPRGEKLF
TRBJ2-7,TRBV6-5,ASSYFLGATNEQY
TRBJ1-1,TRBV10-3,AISPNSAEAF
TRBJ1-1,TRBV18,ASSPSSLVDTEAF